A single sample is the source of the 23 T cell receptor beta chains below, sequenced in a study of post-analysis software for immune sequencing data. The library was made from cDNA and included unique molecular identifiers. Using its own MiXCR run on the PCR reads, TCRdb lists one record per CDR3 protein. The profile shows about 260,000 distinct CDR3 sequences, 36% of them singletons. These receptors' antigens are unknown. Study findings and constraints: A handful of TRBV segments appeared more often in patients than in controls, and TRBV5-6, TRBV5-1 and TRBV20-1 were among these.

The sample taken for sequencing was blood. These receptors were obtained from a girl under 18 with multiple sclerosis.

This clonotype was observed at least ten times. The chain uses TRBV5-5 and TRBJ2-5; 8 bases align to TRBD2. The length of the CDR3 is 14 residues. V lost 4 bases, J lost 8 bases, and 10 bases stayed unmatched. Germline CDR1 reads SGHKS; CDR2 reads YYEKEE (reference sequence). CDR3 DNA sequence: TGTGCCAGCAGCCAGACCGGGACTAGGACCACCCAGTACTTC. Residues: CASSQTGTRTTQYF.

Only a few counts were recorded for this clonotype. CDR3 residues: CSATGALSKETQYF. CDR3 DNA sequence: TGCAGTGCCACGGGGGCGCTCTCCAAAGAGACCCAGTACTTC. This chain joins TRBV20-1 and TRBJ2-5; D may match TRBD1 or TRBD2 (6 bases each). The CDR3 consists of 14 residues. CDR1 and CDR2 from the germline V gene are DFQATT and SNEGSKA (reference sequence). Deletions cut 6 bases from V and 3 bases from J, with 17 bases between.

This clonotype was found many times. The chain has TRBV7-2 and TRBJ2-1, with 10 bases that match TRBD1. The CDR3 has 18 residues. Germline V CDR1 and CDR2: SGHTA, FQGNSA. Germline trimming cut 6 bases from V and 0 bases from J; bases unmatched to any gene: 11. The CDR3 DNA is TGTGCCAGCAGTTCCCGCGGACAGGGGGAGGCCTCCTACAATGAGCAGTTCTTC. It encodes CASSSRGQGEASYNEQFF. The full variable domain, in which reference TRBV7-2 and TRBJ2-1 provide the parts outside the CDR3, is GAGVSQSPSNKVTEKGKDVELRCDPISGHTALYWYRQSLGQGLEFLIYFQGNSAPDKSGLPSDRFSAERTGGSVSTLTIQRTQQEDSAVYLCASSSRGQGEASYNEQFFGPGTRLTVL.

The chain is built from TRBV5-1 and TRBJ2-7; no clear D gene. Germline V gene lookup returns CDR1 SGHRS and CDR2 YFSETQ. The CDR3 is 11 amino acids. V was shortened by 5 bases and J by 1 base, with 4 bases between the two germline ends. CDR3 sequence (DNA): TGCGCCAGCAGAGGGTCCTACGAGCAGTACTTC. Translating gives CASRGSYEQYF.

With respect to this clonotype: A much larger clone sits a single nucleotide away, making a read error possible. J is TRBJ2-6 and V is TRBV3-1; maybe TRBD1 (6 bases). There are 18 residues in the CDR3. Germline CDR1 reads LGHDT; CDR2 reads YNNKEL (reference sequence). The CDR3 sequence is CASSPLLRQGSGANALTF. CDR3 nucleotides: TGTGCCAGCAGTCCTTTACTGCGCCAGGGGTCTGGGGCCAACGCCCTGACTTTC.

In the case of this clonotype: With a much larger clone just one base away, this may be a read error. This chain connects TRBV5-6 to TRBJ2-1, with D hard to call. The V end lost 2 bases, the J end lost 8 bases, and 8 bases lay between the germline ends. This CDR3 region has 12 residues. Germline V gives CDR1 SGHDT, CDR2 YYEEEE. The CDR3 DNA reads TGTGCCAGCAGCTTAACGAAGGATGAGCAGTTCTTC. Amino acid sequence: CASSLTKDEQFF.

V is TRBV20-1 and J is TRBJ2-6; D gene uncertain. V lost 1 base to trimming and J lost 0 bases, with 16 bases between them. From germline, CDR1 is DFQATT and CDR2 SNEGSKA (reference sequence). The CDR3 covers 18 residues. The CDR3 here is CSARVRTPGPSGANVLTF. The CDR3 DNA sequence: TGCAGTGCTAGAGTCCGGACCCCCGGTCCCTCTGGGGCCAACGTCCTGACTTTC.

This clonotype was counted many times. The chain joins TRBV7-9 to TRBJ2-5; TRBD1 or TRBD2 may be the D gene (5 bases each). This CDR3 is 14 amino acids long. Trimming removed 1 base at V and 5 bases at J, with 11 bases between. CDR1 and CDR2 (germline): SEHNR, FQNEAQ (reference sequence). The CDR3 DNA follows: TGTGCCAGCAGCTTAGTTCGGGACGGGGAGACCCAGTACTTC. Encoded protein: CASSLVRDGETQYF.

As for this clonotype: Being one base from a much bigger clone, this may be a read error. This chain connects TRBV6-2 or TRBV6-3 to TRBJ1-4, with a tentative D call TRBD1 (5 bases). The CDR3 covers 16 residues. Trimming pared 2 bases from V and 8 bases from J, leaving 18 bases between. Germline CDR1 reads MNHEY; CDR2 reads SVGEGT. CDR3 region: CASSYLPLGTREKLFF. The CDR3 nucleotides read TGTGCCAGCAGTTACCTTCCCCTTGGGACGCGAGAAAAACTGTTTTTT.

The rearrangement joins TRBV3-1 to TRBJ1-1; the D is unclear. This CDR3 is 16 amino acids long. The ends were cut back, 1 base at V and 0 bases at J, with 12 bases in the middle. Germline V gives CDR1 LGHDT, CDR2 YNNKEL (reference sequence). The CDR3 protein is CASSQAFTNVNTEAFF. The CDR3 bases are TGTGCCAGCAGCCAAGCCTTCACGAACGTGAACACTGAAGCTTTCTTT.

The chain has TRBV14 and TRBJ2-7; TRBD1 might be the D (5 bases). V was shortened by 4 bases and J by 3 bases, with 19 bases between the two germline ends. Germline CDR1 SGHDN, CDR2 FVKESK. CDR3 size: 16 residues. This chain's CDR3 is CASSPGDRTTHYEQYF. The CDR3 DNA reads TGTGCCAGCAGCCCGGGTGACAGAACAACACACTACGAGCAGTACTTC. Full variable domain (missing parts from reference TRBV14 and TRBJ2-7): EAGVTQFPSHSVIEKGQTVTLRCDPISGHDNLYWYRRVMGKEIKFLLHFVKESKQDESGMPNNRFLAERTGGTYSTLKVQPAELEDSGVYFCASSPGDRTTHYEQYFGPGTRLTVT.

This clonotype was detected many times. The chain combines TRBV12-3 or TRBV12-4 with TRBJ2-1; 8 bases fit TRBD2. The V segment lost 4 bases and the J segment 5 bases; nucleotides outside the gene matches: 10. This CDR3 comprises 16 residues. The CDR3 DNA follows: TGTGCCAGCAGTTCCCGCGGTAGCGGGGCCCACAATGAGCAGTTCTTC. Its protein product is CASSSRGSGAHNEQFF.

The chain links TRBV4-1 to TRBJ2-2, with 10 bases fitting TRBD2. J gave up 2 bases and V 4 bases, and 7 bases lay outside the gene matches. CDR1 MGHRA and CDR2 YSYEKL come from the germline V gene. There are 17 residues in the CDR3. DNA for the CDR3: TGCGCCAGCAGCCGGGAGAGCGGGGGGGCCAACACCGGGGAGCTGTTTTTT. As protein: CASSRESGGANTGELFF.

CDR3: CASRQGGQPQHF. The CDR3 DNA follows: TGTGCCAGTAGACAGGGCGGTCAGCCCCAGCATTTT. The chain has TRBV19 and TRBJ1-5, with D possibly being TRBD1 (6 bases). Germline CDR1 reads LNHDA; CDR2 reads SQIVND (reference sequence). With 6 bases removed from V and 6 bases from J, the gap between germline ends came to 9 bases. The CDR3 spans 12 residues.

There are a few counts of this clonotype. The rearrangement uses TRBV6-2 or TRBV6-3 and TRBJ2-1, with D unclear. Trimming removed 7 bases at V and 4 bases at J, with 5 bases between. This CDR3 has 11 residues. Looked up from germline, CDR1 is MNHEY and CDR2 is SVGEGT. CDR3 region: CASKNYNEQFF. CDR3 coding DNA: TGTGCCAGCAAGAATTACAATGAGCAGTTCTTC.

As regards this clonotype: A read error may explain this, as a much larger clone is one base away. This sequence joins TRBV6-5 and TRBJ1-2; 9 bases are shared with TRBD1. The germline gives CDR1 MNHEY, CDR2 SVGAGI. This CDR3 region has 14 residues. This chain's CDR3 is CASSLGTGSYDYTF. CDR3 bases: TGTGCCAGCAGCCTCGGGACAGGGAGCTATGACTACACCTTC.

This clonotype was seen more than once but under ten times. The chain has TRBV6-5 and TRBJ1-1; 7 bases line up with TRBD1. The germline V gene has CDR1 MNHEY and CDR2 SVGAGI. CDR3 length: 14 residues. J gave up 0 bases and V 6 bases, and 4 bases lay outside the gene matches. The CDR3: CASSQTGMNTEAFF. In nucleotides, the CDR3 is TGTGCCAGCAGCCAGACAGGGATGAACACTGAAGCTTTCTTT.

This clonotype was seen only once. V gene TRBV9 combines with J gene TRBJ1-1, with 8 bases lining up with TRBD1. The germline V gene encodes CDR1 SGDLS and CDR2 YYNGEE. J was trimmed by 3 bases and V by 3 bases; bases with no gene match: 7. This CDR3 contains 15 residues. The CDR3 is CASSETGGSHTEAFF. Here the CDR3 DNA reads TGTGCCAGCAGCGAAACAGGGGGTTCCCACACTGAAGCTTTCTTT.

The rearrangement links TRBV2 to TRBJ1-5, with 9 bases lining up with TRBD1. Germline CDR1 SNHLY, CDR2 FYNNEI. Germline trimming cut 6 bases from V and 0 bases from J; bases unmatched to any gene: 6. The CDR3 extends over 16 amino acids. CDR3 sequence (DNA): TGTGCCAGCAGGAAAGGGACAGGGTATAGCAATCAGCCCCAGCATTTT. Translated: CASRKGTGYSNQPQHF.

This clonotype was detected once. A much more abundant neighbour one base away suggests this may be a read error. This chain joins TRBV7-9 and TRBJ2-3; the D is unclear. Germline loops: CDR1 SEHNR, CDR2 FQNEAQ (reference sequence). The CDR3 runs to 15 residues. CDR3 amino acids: CSSSLVPGRTDTQYF. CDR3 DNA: TGTTCCAGCAGCTTAGTCCCAGGCCGCACAGATACGCAGTATTTT.

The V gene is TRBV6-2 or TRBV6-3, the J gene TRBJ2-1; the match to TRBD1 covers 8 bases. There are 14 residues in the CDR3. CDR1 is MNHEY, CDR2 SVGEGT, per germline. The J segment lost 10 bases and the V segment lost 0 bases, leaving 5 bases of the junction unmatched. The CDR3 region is CASSYSQGAGEQFF. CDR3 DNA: TGTGCCAGCAGTTACTCGCAGGGGGCCGGGGAGCAGTTCTTC.

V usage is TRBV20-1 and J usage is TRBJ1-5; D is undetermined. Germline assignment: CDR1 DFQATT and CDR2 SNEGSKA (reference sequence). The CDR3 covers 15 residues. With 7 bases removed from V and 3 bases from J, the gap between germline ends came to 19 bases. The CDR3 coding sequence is TGCAGTGTTAGGTTAGGACCTGGCTCCAATCAGCCCCAGCATTTT. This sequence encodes CSVRLGPGSNQPQHF.

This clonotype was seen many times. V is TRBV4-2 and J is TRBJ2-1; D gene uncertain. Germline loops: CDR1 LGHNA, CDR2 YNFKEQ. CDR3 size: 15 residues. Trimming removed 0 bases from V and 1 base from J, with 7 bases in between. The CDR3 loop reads CASSQDFGSYNEQFF. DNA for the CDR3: TGTGCCAGCAGCCAAGACTTCGGGTCCTACAATGAGCAGTTCTTC.